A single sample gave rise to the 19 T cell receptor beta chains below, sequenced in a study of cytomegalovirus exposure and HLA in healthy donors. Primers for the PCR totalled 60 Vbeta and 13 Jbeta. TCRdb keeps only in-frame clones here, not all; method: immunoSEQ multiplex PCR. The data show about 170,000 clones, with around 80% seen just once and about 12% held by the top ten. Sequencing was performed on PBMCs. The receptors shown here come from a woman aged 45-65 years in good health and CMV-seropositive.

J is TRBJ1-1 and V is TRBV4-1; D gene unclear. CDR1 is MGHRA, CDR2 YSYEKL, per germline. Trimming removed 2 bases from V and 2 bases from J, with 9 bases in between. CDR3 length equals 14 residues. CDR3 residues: CASSQTLSNTEAFF. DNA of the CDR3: TGCGCCAGCAGCCAAACTCTATCTAACACTGAAGCTTTCTTT.

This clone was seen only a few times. This CDR3 is CASSLDQFRTVQETQYF. The DNA for the CDR3 is TGTGCCAGCAGCTTAGATCAGTTTAGAACAGTTCAAGAGACCCAGTACTTC. The rearrangement joins TRBV11-2 to TRBJ2-5; D unresolved. Germline V gene lookup returns CDR1 SGHAT and CDR2 FQNNGV. Trimming removed 0 bases at V and 2 bases at J, with 16 bases between. The CDR3 totals 17 residues.

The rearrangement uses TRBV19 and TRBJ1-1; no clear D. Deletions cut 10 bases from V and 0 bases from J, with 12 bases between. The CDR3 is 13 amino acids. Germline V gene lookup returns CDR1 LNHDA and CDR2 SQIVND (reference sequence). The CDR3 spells CATLTPMNTEAFF. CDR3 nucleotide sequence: TGTGCCACCTTAACTCCTATGAACACTGAAGCTTTCTTT.

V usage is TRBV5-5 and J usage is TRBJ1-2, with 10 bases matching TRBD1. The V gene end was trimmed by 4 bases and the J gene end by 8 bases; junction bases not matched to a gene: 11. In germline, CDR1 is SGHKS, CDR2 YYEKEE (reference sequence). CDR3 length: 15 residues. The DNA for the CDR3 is TGTGCCAGCAGCCTCGCCGGGACAGGGGTCGGCGGCTACACCTTC. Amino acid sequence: CASSLAGTGVGGYTF. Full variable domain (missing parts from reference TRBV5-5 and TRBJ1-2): DAGVTQSPTHLIKTRGQQVTLRCSPISGHKSVSWYQQVLGQGPQFIFQYYEKEERGRGNFPDRFSARQFPNYSSELNVNALLLGDSALYLCASSLAGTGVGGYTFGSGTRLTVV.

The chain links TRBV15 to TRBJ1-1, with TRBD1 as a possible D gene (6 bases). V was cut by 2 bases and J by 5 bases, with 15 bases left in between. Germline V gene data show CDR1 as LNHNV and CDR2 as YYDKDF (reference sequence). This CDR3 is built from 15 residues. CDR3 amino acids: CATSRRVGARTEAFF. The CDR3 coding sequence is TGTGCCACCAGCAGAAGAGTGGGGGCTAGGACTGAAGCTTTCTTT.

CDR3 sequence: CASSFQGLGANVLTF. CDR3 DNA: TGCGCCAGCAGCTTTCAGGGGCTTGGGGCCAACGTCCTGACTTTC. This sequence joins TRBV5-1 and TRBJ2-6, with a possible D match to TRBD1 (6 bases). Germline CDR1 and CDR2: SGHRS and YFSETQ. Trimming left V 2 bases short and J 3 bases short, with 9 bases between. This CDR3 contains 15 residues.

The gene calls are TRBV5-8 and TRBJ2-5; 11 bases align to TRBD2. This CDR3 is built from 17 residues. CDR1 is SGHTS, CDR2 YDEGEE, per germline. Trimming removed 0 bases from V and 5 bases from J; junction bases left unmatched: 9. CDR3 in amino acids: CASSLGLAGGTVETQYF. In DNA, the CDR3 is TGTGCCAGCAGCTTGGGTCTAGCGGGGGGAACCGTGGAGACCCAGTACTTC.

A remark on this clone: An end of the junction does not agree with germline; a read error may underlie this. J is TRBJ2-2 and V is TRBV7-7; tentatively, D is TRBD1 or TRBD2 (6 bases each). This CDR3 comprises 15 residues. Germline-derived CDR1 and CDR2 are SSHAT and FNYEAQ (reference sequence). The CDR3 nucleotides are TGTGCTAGCAGCTTAGCAGGGGAGGACACCGGGGAGCTGTTTTTT. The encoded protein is CASSLAGEDTGELFF.

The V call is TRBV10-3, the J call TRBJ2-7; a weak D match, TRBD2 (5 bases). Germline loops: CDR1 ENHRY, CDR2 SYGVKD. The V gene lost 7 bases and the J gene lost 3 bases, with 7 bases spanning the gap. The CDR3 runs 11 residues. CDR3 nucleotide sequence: TGTGCCATCAAGAGGGACTACGAGCAGTACTTC. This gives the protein CAIKRDYEQYF.

The CDR3 DNA reads TGTGCCAGTAGTATAAGCGGGAGACTACTAGCCAAAAACATTCAGTACTTC. This translates into CASSISGRLLAKNIQYF. V and J are TRBV19 and TRBJ2-4; 8 positions agree with TRBD2. The CDR3 spans 17 residues. From germline, CDR1 is LNHDA and CDR2 SQIVND (reference sequence). V dropped 2 bases and J dropped 0; count of bases not matched to a gene: 6. Based on the CDR3 plus reference TRBV19 and TRBJ2-4, the full variable domain is DGGITQSPKYLFRKEGQNVTLSCEQNLNHDAMYWYRQDPGQGLRLIYYSQIVNDFQKGDIAEGYSVSREKKESFPLTVTSAQKNPTAFYLCASSISGRLLAKNIQYFGAGTRLSVL.

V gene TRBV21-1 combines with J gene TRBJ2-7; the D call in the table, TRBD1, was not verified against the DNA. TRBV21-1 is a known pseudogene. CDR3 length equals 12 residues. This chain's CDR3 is CASTDPGHEQYF. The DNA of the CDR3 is TGTGCCAGCACCGACCCTGGGCACGAGCAGTACTTC.

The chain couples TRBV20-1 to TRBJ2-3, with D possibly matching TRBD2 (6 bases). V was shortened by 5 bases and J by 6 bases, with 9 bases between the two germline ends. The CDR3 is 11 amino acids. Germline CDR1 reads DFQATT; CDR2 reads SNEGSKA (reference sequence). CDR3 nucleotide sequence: TGCAGTGCTGGGGCGGGGGATACGCAGTATTTT. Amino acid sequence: CSAGAGDTQYF.

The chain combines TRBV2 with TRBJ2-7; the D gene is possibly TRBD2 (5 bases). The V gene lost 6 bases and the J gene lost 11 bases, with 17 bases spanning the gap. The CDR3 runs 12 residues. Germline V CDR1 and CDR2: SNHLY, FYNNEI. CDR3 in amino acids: CASRWGAREEYF. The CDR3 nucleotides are TGTGCCAGCAGGTGGGGTGCGAGGGAAGAGTACTTC.

CDR3 sequence reads: CASRLTGDGTYEQYF. Here the CDR3 DNA reads TGTGCCAGCAGGTTAACAGGGGATGGGACCTACGAGCAGTACTTC. The chain joins TRBV5-4 to TRBJ2-7; 7 nucleotides match TRBD1. The CDR3 runs 15 residues. V trimming: 5 bases; J trimming: 2 bases; junction bases outside the gene matches: 10. Germline V gene lookup returns CDR1 SGHNT and CDR2 YYREEE (reference sequence).

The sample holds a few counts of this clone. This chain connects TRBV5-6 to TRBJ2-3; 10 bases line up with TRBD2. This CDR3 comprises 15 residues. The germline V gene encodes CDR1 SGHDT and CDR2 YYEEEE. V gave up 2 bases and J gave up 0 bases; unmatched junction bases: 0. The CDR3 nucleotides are TGTGCCAGCAGCTTACTAGCGGGGAGCACAGATACGCAGTATTTT. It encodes CASSLLAGSTDTQYF. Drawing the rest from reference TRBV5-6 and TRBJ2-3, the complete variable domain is DAGVTQSPTHLIKTRGQQVTLRCSPKSGHDTVSWYQQALGQGPQFIFQYYEEEERQRGNFPDRFSGHQFPNYSSELNVNALLLGDSALYLCASSLLAGSTDTQYFGPGTRLTVL.

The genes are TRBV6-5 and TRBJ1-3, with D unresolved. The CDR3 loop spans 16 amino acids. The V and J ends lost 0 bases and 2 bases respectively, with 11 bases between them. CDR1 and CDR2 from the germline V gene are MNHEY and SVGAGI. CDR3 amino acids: CASSYSLEPPGNTIYF. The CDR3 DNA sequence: TGTGCCAGCAGTTACTCCCTAGAGCCCCCTGGAAACACCATATATTTT.

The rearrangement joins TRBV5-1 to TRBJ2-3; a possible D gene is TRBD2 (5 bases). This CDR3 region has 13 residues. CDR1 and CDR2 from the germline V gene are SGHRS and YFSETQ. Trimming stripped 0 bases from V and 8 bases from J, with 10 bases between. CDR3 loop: CASSLERVATQYF. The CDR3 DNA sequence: TGCGCCAGCAGCTTGGAGAGGGTTGCTACGCAGTATTTT.

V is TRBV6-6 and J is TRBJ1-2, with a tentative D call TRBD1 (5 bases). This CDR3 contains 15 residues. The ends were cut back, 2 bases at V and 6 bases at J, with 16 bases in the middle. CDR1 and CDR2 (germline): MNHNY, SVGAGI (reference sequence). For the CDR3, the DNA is TGTGCCAGCAGTTACATGTGGGGGGAGAGCAATGGCTACACCTTC. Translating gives CASSYMWGESNGYTF.

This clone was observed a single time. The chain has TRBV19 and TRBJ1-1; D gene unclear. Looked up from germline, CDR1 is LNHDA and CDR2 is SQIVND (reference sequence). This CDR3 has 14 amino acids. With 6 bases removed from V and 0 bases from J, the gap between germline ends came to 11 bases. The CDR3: CASRHRNMNTEAFF. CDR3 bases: TGTGCCAGTAGACACCGAAATATGAACACTGAAGCTTTCTTT.